This paragraph reports one T cell receptor (beta chain). The antigen is unknown. The length of the CDR3 is 15 residues. Per the germline V gene, CDR1 is KGHDR and CDR2 is SFDVKD. The data stem from a study of T cells expressing NK-cell markers. Researchers built TCR beta cDNA using 5'RACE template switching with UMIs. TCRdb reprocessed the 5' RACE reads, with one entry per CDR3 protein and no DNA. The listing records under 500,000 distinct CDR3 sequences. Study observations and caveats: Certain NKG2C+ T cell clones were expanded, and their HCMV specificity remained unclear.

This TCR was sampled from a woman aged 18 to 75 in good health. This chain connects TRBV24-1 to TRBJ2-3; TCRdb selects TRBD1, and the lack of DNA leaves this call unchecked. Material for sequencing was blood T cells: a sorted CD56 or NKG2C T cell subset, CD4+ or CD8+ T cells, or bulk PBMC T cells (not recorded which). The CDR3 spells CATSDPRGDTDTQYF.